This T cell receptor beta chain was identified during a study of T cells in narcolepsy (dated by TCRdb to 2016 to 2018). In the study overall: Patients with narcolepsy type 1 or type 2 (NT1, NT2) and healthy control donors were enrolled in the study. Autoreactive T cells targeting hypocretin neuron self-antigens (hypocretin, TRIB2) were sought in narcolepsy patients, and TCR Vbeta sequencing was used to track clonotypes in blood and CSF. The paper's findings and limits, for the study overall: According to the report, autoreactive clonotypes were detected serially in the blood of the same patients and of different patients, but not in healthy controls. No sequences matching autoreactive T cell clones were contained in some blood memory CD4+ repertoires from patients and controls. In plots comparing CSF and blood CD4+ T cell clonotypes from the same patient, HCRT-specific and TRIB2-specific autoreactive clonotypes were highlighted. Patients and controls had similar numbers of sequenced blood memory CD4+ clonotypes, with averages of roughly 38,000 in patients and some 36,000 in controls.

In its sample, this clone was seen once. Its antigen is still unknown. It has no much larger one-base neighbor in the sample; base qualities were not kept. The germline V gene (reference sequence) yields GTSNPN for CDR1 and SVGIG for CDR2. V is shortened by 5 bases, J by 2 bases, and the region joining them spans 15 bases. From its cysteine to its phenylalanine, the CDR3 spans 14 amino acids. Only the CDR3 DNA is retained, 42 bases long and in frame from the first base. The library was obtained by the immunoSEQ multiplex PCR assay. Held by TCRdb, this immuneACCESS table contains in-frame sequences only and omits some clones. Under half of the omission traces to an unresolved V gene where checked; the cause of the rest is unknown. For this sample the table gives tens of thousands of clones, of which about 80% were detected only once. The ten largest clones add up to 1.1% of the sample. For TCR Vbeta sequencing, memory CD4+ T cells were sorted ex vivo from the peripheral blood of narcolepsy patients and healthy controls.

The rearrangement joined TRBV30 to TRBJ2-5; the D gene could be either TRBD1 or TRBD2, each agreeing at 5 bases. Sequenced material: memory (CD45RA-) CD4+ T cells from blood. Interpreted using the paper, the cell subset or site label stands for: memory T cells sorted ex vivo from peripheral blood. This sequence originates from a human donor in good health. The CDR3 is CAWSRGALQETQYF. The nucleotide sequence reads TGTGCCTGGTCCCGAGGGGCTTTACAAGAGACCCAGTACTTC.